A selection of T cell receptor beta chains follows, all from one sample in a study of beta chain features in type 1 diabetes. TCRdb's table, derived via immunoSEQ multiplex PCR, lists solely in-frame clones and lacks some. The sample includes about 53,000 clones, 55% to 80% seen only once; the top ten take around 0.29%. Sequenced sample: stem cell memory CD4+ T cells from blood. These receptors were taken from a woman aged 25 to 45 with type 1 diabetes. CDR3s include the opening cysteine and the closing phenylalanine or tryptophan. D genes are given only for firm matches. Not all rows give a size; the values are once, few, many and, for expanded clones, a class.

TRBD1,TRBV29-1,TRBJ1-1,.,TGCAGCGTTAGGAGACAGGGGGCCTTGGCTTTCTTT,CSVRRQGALAFF
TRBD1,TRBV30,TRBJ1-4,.,TGTGCCTGGAGTGTAAGGGACAGCACCTATGAAAAACTGTTTTTT,CAWSVRDSTYEKLFF
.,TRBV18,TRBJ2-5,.,TGTGCCAGCTCACCAGGTCGCACAGGGCAAGAGACCCAGTACTTC,CASSPGRTGQETQYF
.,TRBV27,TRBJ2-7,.,TGTGCCTCAACCATTACGGGGGGCGAGGCTCACTTC,CASTITGGEAHF
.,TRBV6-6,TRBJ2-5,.,TGTGCCAGCAGTAGGACACCCCAAGAGACCCAGTACTTC,CASSRTPQETQYF
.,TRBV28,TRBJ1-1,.,TGTGCCAGCAGTTTGGCCAGGGGATATTTCACTGAAGCTTTCTTT,CASSLARGYFTEAFF
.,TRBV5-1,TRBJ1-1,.,TGCGCCAGCAGCTTGGAAGGGGGGGTAAGGAACACTGAAGCTTTCTTT,CASSLEGGVRNTEAFF
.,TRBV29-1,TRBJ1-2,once,TGCAGCGTTGAGGCAGTGCAGAGACAAAACTATGGCTACACCTTC,CSVEAVQRQNYGYTF
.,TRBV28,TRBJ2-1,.,TGTGCCAGCAGTTCGAACAGGTTGAGCTCCTACAATGAGCAGTTCTTC,CASSSNRLSSYNEQFF
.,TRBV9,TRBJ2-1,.,TGTGCCAGCAGCGTGCCCGGGCGGGGTGAGCAGTTCTTC,CASSVPGRGEQFF
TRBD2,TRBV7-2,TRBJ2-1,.,TGTGCCAGCACCCATCGCCTAGCGGGAGACAATGAGCAGTTCTTC,CASTHRLAGDNEQFF
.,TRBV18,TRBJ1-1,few,TGTGCCAGCTCTCCGGCCCTGGGAGCTGAAGCTTTCTTT,CASSPALGAEAFF
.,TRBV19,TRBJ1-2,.,TGTGCCAGTAGTATAGCCCCTCTATCGGGCTACACCTTC,CASSIAPLSGYTF
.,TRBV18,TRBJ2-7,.,TGTGCCAGCTCAGGAGTGAGCTACGAGCAGTACTTC,CASSGVSYEQYF
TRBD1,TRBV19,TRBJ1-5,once,TGTGCCACCGCCTTTACAGGGGGCGGACAGCCCCAGCATTTT,CATAFTGGGQPQHF
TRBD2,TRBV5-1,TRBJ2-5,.,TGCGCCAGCAGCTTGGGAGCGGGATTACAAGAGACCCAGTACTTC,CASSLGAGLQETQYF
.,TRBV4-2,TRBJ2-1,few,TGTGCCAGCAGCCAAGATGAAAGTACTATGGCGCAGTTCTTC,CASSQDESTMAQFF
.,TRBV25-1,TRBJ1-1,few,TGTGCCAGCAGTTACCAGGGAACAGCTTTCTTT,CASSYQGTAFF
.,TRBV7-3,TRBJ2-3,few,TGTGCCAGCAGCTTACTAGGTGGAACAGATACGCAGTATTTT,CASSLLGGTDTQYF
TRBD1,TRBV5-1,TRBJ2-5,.,TGCGCCAGCAGCTTACTAACAGGGGACCAAGAGACCCAGTACTTC,CASSLLTGDQETQYF
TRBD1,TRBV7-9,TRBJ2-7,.,TGTGCCAGCAGCTTAGCGAAGGAGTGGACAGGGACCTACGAGCAGTACTTC,CASSLAKEWTGTYEQYF
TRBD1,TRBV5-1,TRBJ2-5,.,TGCGCCAGCAGCTTTACAGGGGATCAAGAGACCCAGTACTTC,CASSFTGDQETQYF
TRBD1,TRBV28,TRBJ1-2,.,TGTGCCAGCAGTACAGGGGGACCATGGGGCTACACCTTC,CASSTGGPWGYTF
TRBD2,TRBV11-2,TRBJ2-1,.,TGTGCCAGCAGCTCTCAACCGGGACTAGCGGTTGGGGATGAGCAGTTCTTC,CASSSQPGLAVGDEQFF